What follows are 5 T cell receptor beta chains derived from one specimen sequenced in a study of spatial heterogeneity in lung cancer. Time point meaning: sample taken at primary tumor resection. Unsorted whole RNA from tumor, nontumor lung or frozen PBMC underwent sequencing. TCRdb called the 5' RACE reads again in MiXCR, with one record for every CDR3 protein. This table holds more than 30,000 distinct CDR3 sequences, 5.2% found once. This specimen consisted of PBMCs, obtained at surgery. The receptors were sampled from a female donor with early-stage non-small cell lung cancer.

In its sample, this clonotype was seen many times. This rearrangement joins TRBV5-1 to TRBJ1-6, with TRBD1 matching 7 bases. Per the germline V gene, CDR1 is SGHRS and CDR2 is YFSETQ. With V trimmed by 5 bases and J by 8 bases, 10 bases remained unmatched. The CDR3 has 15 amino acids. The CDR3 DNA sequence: TGCGCCAGCAGACTAGGGGACAGCTCCGATTCACCCCTCCACTTT. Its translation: CASRLGDSSDSPLHF.

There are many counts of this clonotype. The CDR3 coding sequence is TGTGCCAGCAGCGTAGGGTTAGAAGGTCTCTATGGCTACACCTTC. Residues: CASSVGLEGLYGYTF. The V and J genes are TRBV9 and TRBJ1-2; D not resolved. The germline V gene encodes CDR1 SGDLS and CDR2 YYNGEE. The CDR3 length is 15 residues. V was trimmed by 0 bases and J by 4 bases, leaving 13 bases between them.

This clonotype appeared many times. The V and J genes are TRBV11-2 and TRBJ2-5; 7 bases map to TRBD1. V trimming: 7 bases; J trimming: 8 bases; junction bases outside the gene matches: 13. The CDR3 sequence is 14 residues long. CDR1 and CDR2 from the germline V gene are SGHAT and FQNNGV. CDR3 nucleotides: TGTGCCAGCACCCTTACCGGACAGGAGGTCACCCAGTACTTC. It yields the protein CASTLTGQEVTQYF.

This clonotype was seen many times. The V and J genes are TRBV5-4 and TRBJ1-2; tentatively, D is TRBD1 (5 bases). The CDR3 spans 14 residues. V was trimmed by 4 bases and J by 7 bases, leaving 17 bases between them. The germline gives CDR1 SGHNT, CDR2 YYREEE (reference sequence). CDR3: CASSPRPRGVGYTF. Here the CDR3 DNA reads TGTGCCAGCAGCCCTAGGCCCCGGGGGGTTGGCTACACCTTC.

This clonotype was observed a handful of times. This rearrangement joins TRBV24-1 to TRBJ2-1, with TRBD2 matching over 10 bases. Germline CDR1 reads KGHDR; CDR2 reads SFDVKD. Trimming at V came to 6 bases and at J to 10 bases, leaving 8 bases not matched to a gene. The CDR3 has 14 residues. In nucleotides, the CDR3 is TGTGCCACCAGTTTAGCGGGGGGTCCTCGGGAGCAGTTCTTC. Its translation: CATSLAGGPREQFF.